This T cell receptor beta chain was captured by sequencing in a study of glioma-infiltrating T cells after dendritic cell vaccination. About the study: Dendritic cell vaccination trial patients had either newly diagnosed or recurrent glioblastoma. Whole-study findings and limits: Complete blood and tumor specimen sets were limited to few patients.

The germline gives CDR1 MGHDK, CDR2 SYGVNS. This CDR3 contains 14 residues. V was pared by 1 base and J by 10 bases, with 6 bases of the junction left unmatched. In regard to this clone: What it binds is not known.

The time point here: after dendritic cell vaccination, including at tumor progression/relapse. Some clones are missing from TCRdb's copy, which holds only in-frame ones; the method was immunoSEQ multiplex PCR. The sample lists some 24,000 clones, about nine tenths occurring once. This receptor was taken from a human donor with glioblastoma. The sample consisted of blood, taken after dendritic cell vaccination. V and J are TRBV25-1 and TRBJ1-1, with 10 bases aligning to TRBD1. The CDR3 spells CASSESHGTGVAFF. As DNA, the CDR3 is TGTGCCAGCAGTGAATCACATGGGACAGGGGTAGCTTTCTTT.